These 27 T cell receptor beta chains share one sample of origin, sequenced in a study of blood T cells in healthy people across ages. For the second PCR, which ran for 7 to 11 cycles, a sample-barcoded 5' primer and a J-beta primer mix were used. TCRdb processed the 5' RACE reads anew with MiXCR; each CDR3 protein has one entry. The sample lists hundreds of thousands of distinct CDR3 sequences, approximately 21% occurring once. Sequencing was done on a sample of blood. Source of these receptors: a man between 65 and 85 years old in good health.

The V and J genes are TRBV7-9 and TRBJ2-1; D unresolved. Looked up from germline, CDR1 is SEHNR and CDR2 is FQNEAQ (reference sequence). Trimming cost V 3 bases and J 5 bases, with 8 bases left between them. CDR3 length: 13 residues. The CDR3 DNA sequence: TGTGCCAGCAGCTTTAGTCATAACAATGAGCAGTTCTTC. Its protein is CASSFSHNNEQFF.

The chain links TRBV20-1 to TRBJ2-1; tentative D call: TRBD1 (5 bases). Gene TRBJ2-7 matches the end of the DNA better, so the J call may be wrong. Looked up from germline, CDR1 is DFQATT and CDR2 is SNEGSKA (reference sequence). This CDR3 region has 12 residues. CDR3 sequence reads: CSAREGPYEQYF. For the CDR3, the DNA is TGCAGTGCTAGAGAGGGGCCTTACGAGCAGTACTTC.

This clonotype was seen repeatedly, ten times or more. The chain links TRBV27 to TRBJ2-5, with D tentatively TRBD2 (7 bases). V gave up 7 bases and J gave up 0 bases, with 12 bases separating them. Germline CDR1 is MNHEY and CDR2 is SMNVEV (reference sequence). This CDR3 is built from 14 residues. The CDR3 loop is CASKGGGYQETQYF. The CDR3 bases are TGTGCCAGCAAAGGGGGGGGATACCAAGAGACCCAGTACTTC.

The V call is TRBV20-1, the J call TRBJ2-5; 8 nucleotides align to TRBD2. Germline assignment: CDR1 DFQATT and CDR2 SNEGSKA (reference sequence). V lost 2 bases and J lost 5; bases outside the gene matches: 13. The CDR3 is 16 amino acids. The CDR3 loop reads CSARPTAGTRGETQYF. In nucleotides, the CDR3 is TGCAGTGCTAGACCGACCGCCGGGACTAGAGGGGAGACCCAGTACTTC.

This clonotype was recorded many times. The chain joins TRBV9 to TRBJ2-7; TRBD2 is a possible D gene (6 bases). Trimming shortened V by 0 bases and J by 0 bases, and 7 bases separated the two germline ends. The CDR3 has 14 residues. Germline CDR1 reads SGDLS; CDR2 reads YYNGEE. The CDR3 DNA reads TGTGCCAGCAGCGTAGACGGGAGCTCCTACGAGCAGTACTTC. Its protein product is CASSVDGSSYEQYF.

The chain couples TRBV27 to TRBJ2-5; TRBD2 might be the D (6 bases). Germline V gene sequence: CDR1 MNHEY, CDR2 SMNVEV (reference sequence). The V gene lost 2 bases and the J gene lost 3 bases, with 13 bases spanning the gap. This CDR3 region has 15 residues. The CDR3 loop reads CASSLRSRREETQYF. The DNA for the CDR3 is TGTGCCAGCAGTTTACGCTCCAGGAGGGAAGAGACCCAGTACTTC.

This rearrangement joins TRBV6-5 to TRBJ1-1; weak D call: TRBD1 (6 bases). V was cut by 0 bases and J by 5 bases, with 13 bases left in between. This CDR3 spans 15 amino acids. Germline V gene data show CDR1 as MNHEY and CDR2 as SVGAGI. CDR3 sequence (DNA): TGTGCCAGCAGTTACTCCAACAGGGCGGGAACTGAAGCTTTCTTT. Amino acids: CASSYSNRAGTEAFF.

The chain is built from TRBV29-1 and TRBJ2-5, with D possibly TRBD2 on 5 matching bases. The V and J ends lost 1 base and 10 bases respectively, with 16 bases between them. This CDR3 comprises 13 residues. CDR1 and CDR2 (germline): SQVTM, ANQGSEA. The CDR3 DNA follows: TGCAGCGTTGAAGCTTTCGTGCTCGGGGACCAGTACTTC. It encodes CSVEAFVLGDQYF.

About this clonotype itself: The junction differs from germline at one of its ends, possibly a read error. The chain joins TRBV28 to TRBJ2-5; 7 bases align to TRBD2. This CDR3 contains 15 residues. From germline, CDR1 is MDHEN and CDR2 SYDVKM. As DNA, the CDR3 is TGTGCCAGCAGTTTCGGGGGAGGGCCTGGAGAGACCCGGTACTTC. Translation: CASSFGGGPGETRYF.

The V gene is TRBV10-3, the J gene TRBJ2-3, with 8 bases identical to TRBD1. The CDR3 length is 15 residues. Germline CDR1 is ENHRY and CDR2 is SYGVKD. The J segment lost 9 bases and the V segment lost 4 bases, leaving 12 bases of the junction unmatched. The CDR3 nucleotides read TGTGCCATCAGTGTTGGGACAGGAGGAGTAGGGACGCAGTATTTT. This gives the protein CAISVGTGGVGTQYF.

V gene TRBV13 combines with J gene TRBJ2-3; no clear D gene. V was trimmed by 5 bases and J by 1 base, leaving 22 bases between them. The CDR3 length is 18 residues. Germline CDR1 is PRHDT and CDR2 is FYEKMQ (reference sequence). CDR3 nucleotides: TGTGCCAGCAGCCCCAGCAGGAGAGGATTTCGAGGCACAGATACGCAGTATTTT. Translating it yields CASSPSRRGFRGTDTQYF.

The rearrangement uses TRBV5-1 and TRBJ2-3; D call uncertain. The V end was cut by 1 base, the J end by 0 bases, with 9 bases between. Per germline, CDR1 SGHRS and CDR2 YFSETQ. The CDR3 totals 15 residues. The CDR3 region is CASSLPVSSTDTQYF. The CDR3 DNA reads TGCGCCAGCAGCTTGCCGGTTTCTAGCACAGATACGCAGTATTTT.

V gene TRBV20-1 combines with J gene TRBJ1-3; D is ambiguous. Germline lookup yields CDR1 DFQATT and CDR2 SNEGSKA (reference sequence). CDR3 length: 13 amino acids. The germline V and J ends were trimmed by 6 bases and 3 bases, with 12 bases remaining between them. CDR3 amino acids: CSAKTVIGNTIYF. Here the CDR3 DNA reads TGCAGTGCAAAAACGGTTATTGGAAACACCATATATTTT.

A note on this clonotype: The junction differs from germline at one of its ends, possibly a read error. The CDR3 DNA reads as TGTGCCTGCAGTGAATTCTGGACAGGGGACCTCGAGACCCAGTACTTC. It encodes CACSEFWTGDLETQYF. The chain carries TRBV25-1 and TRBJ2-5, with 9 bases matching TRBD1. The CDR3 is 16 residues long. Germline values: CDR1 MGHDK, CDR2 SYGVNS.

This clonotype turned up a few times. The J gene is TRBJ1-4, the V gene TRBV5-6; 8 nucleotides line up with TRBD1. This CDR3 has 15 amino acids. V lost 0 bases to trimming and J lost 7 bases; unmatched junction nucleotides: 5. Germline CDR1 is SGHDT and CDR2 is YYEEEE. CDR3 coding DNA: TGTGCCAGCAGCTTGGGCAGGGGGCTTGGTGAAAAACTGTTTTTT. Amino acid sequence: CASSLGRGLGEKLFF.

The genes are TRBV5-1 and TRBJ2-1; 11 bases align to TRBD2. The J segment lost 0 bases and the V segment lost 4 bases, leaving 15 bases of the junction unmatched. CDR1 and CDR2 (germline): SGHRS, YFSETQ. The CDR3 is 20 amino acids. The chain's CDR3 is CASSQRLAGLPGSSYNEQFF. The CDR3 DNA reads TGCGCCAGCAGCCAACGACTAGCGGGGCTACCGGGGAGCTCCTACAATGAGCAGTTCTTC.

The V and J genes are TRBV20-1 and TRBJ2-3; TRBD2 matches at 10 bases. The germline V gene encodes CDR1 DFQATT and CDR2 SNEGSKA (reference sequence). V dropped 6 bases and J dropped 4; count of bases not matched to a gene: 4. The CDR3 length is 13 residues. CDR3 in DNA: TGCAGTGCCCCTCTAGCGGGAGCAGATACGCAGTATTTT. Encoded protein: CSAPLAGADTQYF.

This sequence joins TRBV10-3 and TRBJ2-5; possible D gene TRBD2, 6 bases. V was clipped by 7 bases and J by 5 bases, with 11 bases between them. In germline, CDR1 is ENHRY, CDR2 SYGVKD. The CDR3 totals 12 residues. The CDR3 bases are TGTGCCATCATCGCGGGGCGGGAGACCCAGTACTTC. Encoded protein: CAIIAGRETQYF.

This clonotype appeared a few times. As DNA, the CDR3 is TGTGCCAGCAGTGCTAGCGACGGAAACATTCAGTACTTC. The encoded protein is CASSASDGNIQYF. The genes are TRBV2 and TRBJ2-4, with D tentatively TRBD2 (6 bases). The CDR3 sequence is 13 residues long. Germline lookup yields CDR1 SNHLY and CDR2 FYNNEI. V was trimmed by 4 bases and J by 6 bases, leaving 10 bases between them.

The rearrangement links TRBV24-1 to TRBJ2-1; D is unclear. From germline, CDR1 is KGHDR and CDR2 SFDVKD. The CDR3 runs to 15 residues. V was clipped by 5 bases and J by 4 bases, with 14 bases between them. This CDR3 is CATSGETGKYNEQFF. DNA for the CDR3: TGTGCCACCAGTGGAGAGACGGGCAAATACAATGAGCAGTTCTTC.

The CDR3 DNA sequence: TGTGCCAGCAGTAAGAGGGACTGGAGGGATACGCAGTATTTT. Translating it yields CASSKRDWRDTQYF. The chain recombines TRBV27 with TRBJ2-3; D perhaps matches TRBD2 (6 bases). CDR1 MNHEY and CDR2 SMNVEV come from the germline V gene (reference sequence). CDR3 size: 14 residues. Trimming shortened V by 5 bases and J by 6 bases, and 15 bases separated the two germline ends.

The chain combines TRBV6-2 or TRBV6-3 with TRBJ2-2, with 14 bases that match TRBD2. After removal of 6 bases from V and 2 bases from J, the junction contained 8 bases not matched to a gene. The CDR3 is 18 amino acids. Germline CDR1 MNHEY, CDR2 SVGEGT. CDR3 loop: CASRTGTSGSHNTGELFF. As DNA, the CDR3 is TGTGCCAGCAGAACAGGGACTAGCGGGAGCCACAACACCGGGGAGCTGTTTTTT.

The chain carries TRBV30 and TRBJ1-5; 7 bases are a match to TRBD1. This CDR3 contains 14 residues. The V and J ends lost 3 bases and 4 bases, in that order; junction bases with no gene match: 6. Germline values: CDR1 GTSNPN, CDR2 SVGIG (reference sequence). CDR3 sequence reads: CAWSGDRANQPQHF. CDR3 bases: TGTGCCTGGAGCGGCGACAGGGCAAATCAGCCCCAGCATTTT.

The chain links TRBV20-1 to TRBJ2-5; D might be TRBD2 (6 bases). The CDR3 loop spans 12 amino acids. Germline V gene sequence: CDR1 DFQATT, CDR2 SNEGSKA (reference sequence). V gave up 8 bases and J gave up 3 bases, with 13 bases separating them. The CDR3 nucleotides read TGCAGTTCCCTCGGGGGAGAAGAGACCCAGTACTTC. Protein sequence: CSSLGGEETQYF.

The rearrangement joins TRBV14 to TRBJ2-2, with 9 bases fitting TRBD2. V lost 0 bases, J lost 1 base, and 9 bases stayed unmatched. Germline values: CDR1 SGHDN, CDR2 FVKESK. CDR3 length: 19 amino acids. The DNA for the CDR3 is TGTGCCAGCAGCCAAGATAATGGTAGCGGGAGAAAGAACACCGGGGAGCTGTTTTTT. Its protein is CASSQDNGSGRKNTGELFF.

For the CDR3, the DNA is TGCAGCGTTGACCCTAGCGGGACCTCAGATACGCAGTATTTT. This gives the protein CSVDPSGTSDTQYF. J is TRBJ2-3 and V is TRBV29-1; 9 bases align to TRBD2. In germline, CDR1 is SQVTM, CDR2 ANQGSEA. CDR3 size: 14 residues. With 3 bases clipped from V and 4 bases from J, the junction kept 5 bases outside the gene matches.

Comment on this clonotype: A much more abundant neighbour one base away suggests this may be a read error. V gene TRBV7-6 combines with J gene TRBJ2-7; TRBD2 might be the D (5 bases). CDR3 length: 15 residues. Germline CDR1 SGHVS, CDR2 FNYEAQ. This CDR3 reads CASSLGAESSYGQYF. CDR3 nucleotides: TGTGCCAGCAGCTTAGGAGCGGAAAGCTCCTACGGGCAGTACTTC.